Sequencing of this TCR beta chain was carried out in a study of blood T cell repertoires in COVID-19. Study-level information: Acute and convalescent COVID-19 samples came from the United States, Italy and Spain. Nucleic acid was either cDNA or gDNA, and it came from T cells, B-cell-depleted T cells, or PBMCs.

The V gene's germline CDR1 is MNHNS and CDR2 SASEGT. Trimming removed 2 bases at V and 2 bases at J, with 31 bases between. This CDR3 is built from 22 residues. In the original workflow: Amplification of reference gene primers provided the estimated nucleated cell counts. Produced via immunoSEQ multiplex PCR; TCRdb's table is partial and in-frame only. From that table come the V and J calls and clone size; the DNA was used to work out D and trimming. Of about 69,000 clones in the sample, less than 90% were seen once. This TCR came from an elderly man with acute or convalescent COVID-19. Sequenced sample: peripheral blood. The rearrangement uses TRBV6-1 and TRBJ1-3; possibly TRBD1 for D (6 bases). CDR3 DNA: TGTGCCAGCAGTGAAATTGGTGGGGACAATTTGTTCGGTCTTCTCGCTGGAAACACCATATATTTT. It codes for CASSEIGGDNLFGLLAGNTIYF.